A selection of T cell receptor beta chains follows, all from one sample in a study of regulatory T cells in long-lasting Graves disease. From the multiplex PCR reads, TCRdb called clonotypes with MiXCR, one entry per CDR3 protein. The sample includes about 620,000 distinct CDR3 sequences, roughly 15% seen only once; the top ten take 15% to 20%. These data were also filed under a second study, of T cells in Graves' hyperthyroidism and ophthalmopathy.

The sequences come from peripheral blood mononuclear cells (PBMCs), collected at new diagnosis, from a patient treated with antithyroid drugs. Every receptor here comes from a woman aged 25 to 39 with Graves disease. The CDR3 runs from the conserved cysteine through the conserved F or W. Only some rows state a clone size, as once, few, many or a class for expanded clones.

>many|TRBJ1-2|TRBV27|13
CASSGQSNYGYTF
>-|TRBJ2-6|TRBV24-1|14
CATSARTGANVLTF
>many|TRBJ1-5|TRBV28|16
CASSPAGTGSNQPQHF
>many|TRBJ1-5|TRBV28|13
CATSRRGLTPQHF
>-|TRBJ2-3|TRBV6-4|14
CASRLRQGADTQYF
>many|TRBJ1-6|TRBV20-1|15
CSARDTGVLRSPLHF
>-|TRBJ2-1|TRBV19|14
CASNKGQVYNEQFF
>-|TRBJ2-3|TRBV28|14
CASEEGLGTDTQYF
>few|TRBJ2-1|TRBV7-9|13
CASSLRSGAEQFF
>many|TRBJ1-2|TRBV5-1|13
CASHDGDNYGYTF
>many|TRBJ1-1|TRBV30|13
CAWRSQTNTEAFF
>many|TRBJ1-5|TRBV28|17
CASSLKEGFYSNQPQHF
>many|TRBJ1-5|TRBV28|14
CASSLADRGQPQHF
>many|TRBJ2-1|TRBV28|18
CASLPPGRLAGPHNEQFF
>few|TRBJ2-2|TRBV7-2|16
CASRLNVLGNTGELFF
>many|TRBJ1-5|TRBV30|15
CAWSMTGLDNQPQHF
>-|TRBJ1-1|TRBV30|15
CAWSVKGRMNTEAFF
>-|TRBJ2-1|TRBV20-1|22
CSARDLNRSPVGGRASYNEQFF
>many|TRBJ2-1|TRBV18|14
CASSPSAAYNEQFF
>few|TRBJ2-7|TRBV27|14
CASGRTGLPGEQYF
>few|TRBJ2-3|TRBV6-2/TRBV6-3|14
CASSEYRATDTQYF
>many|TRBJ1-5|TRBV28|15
CASSSGQVRNQPQHF
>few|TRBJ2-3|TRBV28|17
CASRTSDRRSGTDTQYF
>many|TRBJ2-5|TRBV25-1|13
CATRDRGFGTQYF
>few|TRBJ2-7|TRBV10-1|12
CASGPGLYEQYF
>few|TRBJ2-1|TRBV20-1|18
CSADGGLAGGNSYNEQFF
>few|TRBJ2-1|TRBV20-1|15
CSARDGTSFYNEQFF
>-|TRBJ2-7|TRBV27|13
CASSLLSGGEQYF
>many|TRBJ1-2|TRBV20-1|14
CSARPQGPNYGYTF
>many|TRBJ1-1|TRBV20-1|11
CSARGYTEAFF
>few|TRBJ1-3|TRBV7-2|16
CASRGGTGRGGNTIYF
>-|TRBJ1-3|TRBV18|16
CASSLGHESSGNTIYF
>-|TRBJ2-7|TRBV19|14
CASSIDEGSYEQYF
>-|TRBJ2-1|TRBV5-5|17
CASRYTQEGRGQDEQFF
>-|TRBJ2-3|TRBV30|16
CAWRGGRARNTDTQYF
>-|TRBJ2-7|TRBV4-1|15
CASSQDFREGGEQYF
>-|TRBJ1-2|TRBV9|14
CASSVLGQGEGYTF
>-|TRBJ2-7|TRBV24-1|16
CATSDGGTGGNYEQYF
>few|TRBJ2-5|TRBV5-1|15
CASSPGQGGQETQYF
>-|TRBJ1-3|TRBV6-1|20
CASSRPPRDRPPRSGNTIYF
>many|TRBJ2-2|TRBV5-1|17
CASSTVPGLANTGELFF
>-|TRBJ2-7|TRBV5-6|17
CASSLYGTGGFPYEQYF
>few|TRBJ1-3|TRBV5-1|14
CASSLLGLPNTIYF
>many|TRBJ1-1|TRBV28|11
CASSQGIEAFF
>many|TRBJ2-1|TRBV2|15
CASSEFEGFYNEQFF
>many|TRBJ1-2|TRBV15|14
CATSRWGPVYGYTF
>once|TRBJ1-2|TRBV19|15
CASSTQTAGNYGYTF
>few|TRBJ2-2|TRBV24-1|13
CATSDGNTGELFF
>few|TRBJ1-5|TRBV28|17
CASSLYLGTGDGQPQHF
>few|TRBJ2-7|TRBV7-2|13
CASSARGGVEQYF
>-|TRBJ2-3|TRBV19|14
CASSMNRFTDTQYF
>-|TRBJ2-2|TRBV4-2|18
CASSPRLAGGLMGGELFF